This TCR beta chain was observed in a study of T-cell memory formation after mild COVID-19. TCRdb processed the 5' RACE reads anew with MiXCR; each CDR3 protein has one entry. The sample has about 200,000 distinct CDR3 sequences; 9.5% are singletons. Germline V gives CDR1 SQVTM, CDR2 ANQGSEA. The CDR3 length is 16 residues. V lost 7 bases and J 3 bases, leaving 22 bases between the germline ends. This clonotype was observed a handful of times. Sequenced sample: PBMCs or a T cell subset sorted from them (not recorded which). The chain carries TRBV29-1 and TRBJ1-3, with D tentatively TRBD1 (6 bases). The TCR originated in a man in his late teens or twenties who had mild COVID-19 (a few samples of this study predate the infection). Cell type and time point are not known. CDR3 region: CSARPLDSSGGNTIYF. The DNA for the CDR3 is TGCAGCGCCCGGCCCCTGGACAGTTCAGGTGGAAACACCATATATTTT.